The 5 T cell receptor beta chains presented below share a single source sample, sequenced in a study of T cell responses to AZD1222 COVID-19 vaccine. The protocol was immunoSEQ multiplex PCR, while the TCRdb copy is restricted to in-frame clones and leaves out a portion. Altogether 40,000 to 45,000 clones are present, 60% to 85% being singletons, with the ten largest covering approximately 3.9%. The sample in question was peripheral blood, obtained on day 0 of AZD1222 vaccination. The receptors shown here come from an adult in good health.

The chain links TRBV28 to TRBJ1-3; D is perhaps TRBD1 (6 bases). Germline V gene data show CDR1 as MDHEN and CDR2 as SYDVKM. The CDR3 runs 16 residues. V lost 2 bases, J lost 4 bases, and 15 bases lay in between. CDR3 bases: TGTGCCAGCAGTTTAGGAGCAGGGGCCTCCGGAAACACCATATATTTT. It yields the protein CASSLGAGASGNTIYF. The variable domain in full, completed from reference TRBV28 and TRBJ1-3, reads DVKVTQSSRYLVKRTGEKVFLECVQDMDHENMFWYRQDPGLGLRLIYFSYDVKMKEKGDIPEGYSVSREKKERFSLILESASTNQTSMYLCASSLGAGASGNTIYFGEGSWLTVV.

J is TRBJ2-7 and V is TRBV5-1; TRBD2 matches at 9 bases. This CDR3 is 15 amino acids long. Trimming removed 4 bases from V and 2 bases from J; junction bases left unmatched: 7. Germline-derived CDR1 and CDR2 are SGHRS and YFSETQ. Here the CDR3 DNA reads TGCGCCAGCAGCCCCTGGGGCGGGGGGGCCTACGAGCAGTACTTC. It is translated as CASSPWGGGAYEQYF. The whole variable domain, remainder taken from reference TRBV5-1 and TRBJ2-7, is KAGVTQTPRYLIKTRGQQVTLSCSPISGHRSVSWYQQTPGQGLQFLFEYFSETQRNKGNFPGRFSGRQFSNSRSEMNVSTLELGDSALYLCASSPWGGGAYEQYFGPGTRLTVT.

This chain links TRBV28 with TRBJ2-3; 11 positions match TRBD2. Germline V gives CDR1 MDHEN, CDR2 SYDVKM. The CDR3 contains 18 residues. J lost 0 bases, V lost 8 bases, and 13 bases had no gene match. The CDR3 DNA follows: TGTGCCAGCCCCCCGTCGGGACTAGCGGTAACTAGCACAGATACGCAGTATTTT. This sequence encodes CASPPSGLAVTSTDTQYF.

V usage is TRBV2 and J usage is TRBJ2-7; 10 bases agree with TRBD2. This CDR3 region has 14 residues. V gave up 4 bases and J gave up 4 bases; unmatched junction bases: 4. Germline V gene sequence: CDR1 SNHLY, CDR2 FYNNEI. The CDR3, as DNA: TGTGCCAGCAGTGGGAGGACTAGCGGTTACGAGCAGTACTTC. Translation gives CASSGRTSGYEQYF. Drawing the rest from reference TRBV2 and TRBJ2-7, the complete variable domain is EPEVTQTPSHQVTQMGQEVILRCVPISNHLYFYWYRQILGQKVEFLVSFYNNEISEKSEIFDDQFSVERPDGSNFTLKIRSTKLEDSAMYFCASSGRTSGYEQYFGPGTRLTVT.

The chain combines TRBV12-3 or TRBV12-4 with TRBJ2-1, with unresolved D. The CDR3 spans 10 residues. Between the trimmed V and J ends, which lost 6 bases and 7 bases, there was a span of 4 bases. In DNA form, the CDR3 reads TGTGCCAGCAGAGGGAATGAGCAGTTCTTC. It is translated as CASRGNEQFF.